This T cell receptor beta chain was recovered during a study of T cells in Graves' hyperthyroidism and ophthalmopathy. Background on the study: Peripheral blood collection took place at initial diagnosis, before any treatment.

This clonotype was seen repeatedly, ten times or more. The investigators amplified TCR beta CDR3 regions from RNA transcripts. HTBI primers were the set used in a first-round RT-PCR of the TCR CDR3. In TCRdb, the multiplex PCR reads were re-called with MiXCR into one record per CDR3 protein. The sample holds under 550,000 distinct CDR3 sequences, roughly an eighth seen once. This CDR3 spans 14 amino acids. Germline CDR1 is MNHNS and CDR2 is SASEGT. Trimming left V 5 bases short and J 7 bases short, with 15 bases between. For Graves' hyperthyroidism to be stable, ophthalmopathy could not progress within 18 months. Uncontrolled infection, other autoimmune disease, pregnancy and lactation each barred patients from inclusion. Used for diagnoses were clinical symptoms, serum thyroxine and TRAb, thyroid ultrasound and orbital computed tomography.

V usage is TRBV6-1 and J usage is TRBJ1-5; D unclear. The source of this sequence is a woman younger than 30 with Graves' hyperthyroidism. Sequenced input: blood. The CDR3 loop reads CASSYGPSGQPQHF. The DNA for the CDR3 is TGTGCCAGCAGTTATGGGCCCAGTGGACAGCCCCAGCATTTT.